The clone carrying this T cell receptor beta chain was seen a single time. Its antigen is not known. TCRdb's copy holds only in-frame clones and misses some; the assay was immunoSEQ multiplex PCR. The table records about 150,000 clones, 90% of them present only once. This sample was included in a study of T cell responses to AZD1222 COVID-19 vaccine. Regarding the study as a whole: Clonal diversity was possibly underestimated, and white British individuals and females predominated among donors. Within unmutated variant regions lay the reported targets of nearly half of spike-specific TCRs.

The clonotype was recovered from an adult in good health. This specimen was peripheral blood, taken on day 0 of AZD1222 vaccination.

CDR3 DNA: TGCGCCAGCAAGCAGGCGCCCGCTGGGGCCAACGTCCTGACTTTC. Amino acids: CASKQAPAGANVLTF. The chain combines TRBV5-1 with TRBJ2-6, with D unresolved. The germline V gene encodes CDR1 SGHRS and CDR2 YFSETQ. With 6 bases removed from V and 2 bases from J, the gap between germline ends came to 12 bases. The CDR3 is 15 residues long.